The rows below give T cell receptor beta chains drawn from one sample of a study of fetal regulatory T cell absence and autoimmunity. Assay: immunoSEQ multiplex PCR; the TCRdb copy retains only in-frame clones and omits some. The sample shows 95,000 to 100,000 clones, roughly 78% of them seen only once. Material for sequencing was pancreas tissue. The source of these receptors is a male donor with IPEX syndrome. Both conserved end residues are part of each CDR3. The D gene is left open where the match is weak. Part of the rows lack a size; the others show once, few, many or a class for expanded clones.

V	size	D	length	J	CDR3	DNA
TRBV16	.	TRBD1	17	TRBJ1-1	CASSHPGTGALSTEAFF	TGTGCCAGCAGCCATCCCGGGACAGGGGCCCTAAGCACTGAAGCTTTCTTT
TRBV27	.	.	15	TRBJ1-4	CASSRRGATNEKLFF	TGTGCCAGCAGTCGAAGGGGAGCAACTAATGAAAAACTGTTTTTT
TRBV5-1	.	TRBD1	15	TRBJ2-1	CASSLWTGVYNEQFF	TGCGCCAGCAGCTTGTGGACAGGGGTTTACAATGAGCAGTTCTTC
TRBV4-1	.	TRBD2	16	TRBJ2-1	CASSQALAGGYNEQFF	TGCGCCAGCAGCCAAGCCCTAGCGGGAGGGTACAATGAGCAGTTCTTC
TRBV6-5	few	.	14	TRBJ1-5	CASSYQEAGQPQHF	TGTGCCAGCAGTTACCAGGAGGCAGGGCAGCCCCAGCATTTT
TRBV6-5	few	TRBD1	15	TRBJ1-5	CASSYSTGMNQPQHF	TGTGCCAGCAGTTACTCGACAGGGATGAATCAGCCCCAGCATTTT
TRBV11-3	once	.	14	TRBJ1-2	CASSSEPLGYGYTF	TGTGCCAGCAGCTCCGAACCCTTAGGCTATGGCTACACCTTC
TRBV11-3	.	TRBD1	19	TRBJ2-2	CASSTGTGKLGSNTGELFF	TGTGCCAGCAGCACCGGGACAGGTAAGTTGGGCTCGAACACCGGGGAGCTGTTTTTT
TRBV11-3	.	TRBD2	16	TRBJ2-1	CASSLVGLAGGNEQFF	TGTGCCAGCAGCTTAGTGGGACTAGCGGGGGGCAATGAGCAGTTCTTC
TRBV6-6	.	.	15	TRBJ1-4	CASSYQALYYEKLFF	TGTGCCAGCAGCTATCAGGCCTTATATTATGAAAAACTGTTTTTT
TRBV4-1	few	.	16	TRBJ1-5	CASSQDVTGWNQPQHF	TGCGCCAGCAGCCAAGACGTGACAGGCTGGAATCAGCCCCAGCATTTT
TRBV29-1	once	TRBD1	15	TRBJ2-7	CSVEEAQGEGYEQYF	TGCAGCGTTGAAGAGGCCCAGGGGGAAGGCTACGAGCAGTACTTC
TRBV9	.	.	16	TRBJ2-3	CASSEATGRGTDTQYF	TGTGCCAGCAGCGAGGCGACAGGGAGGGGGACAGATACGCAGTATTTT
TRBV11-3	.	.	14	TRBJ1-1	CASSIPGEITEAFF	TGTGCCAGCAGTATACCCGGGGAGATCACTGAAGCTTTCTTT
TRBV25-1	.	.	13	TRBJ2-1	CASSRDARRKQFF	TGTGCCAGCAGTAGGGACGCCCGGCGAAAGCAGTTCTTC
TRBV27	few	TRBD1	14	TRBJ1-5	CASSPRDRGQPQHF	TGTGCCAGCAGTCCCCGGGACAGGGGTCAGCCCCAGCATTTT
TRBV5-4	.	TRBD2	16	TRBJ2-3	CASSGGLAGFTDTQYF	TGTGCCAGCAGCGGGGGACTAGCGGGATTCACAGATACGCAGTATTTT
TRBV10-1	.	.	15	TRBJ2-2	CASSENPGRTGELFF	TGCGCCAGCAGTGAGAATCCAGGGCGCACCGGGGAGCTGTTTTTT
TRBV4-1	few	.	14	TRBJ2-7	CASSQGSGAYEQYF	TGCGCCAGCAGCCAAGGTTCGGGGGCCTACGAGCAGTACTTC
TRBV29-1	once	.	14	TRBJ2-1	CSVESRDSYNEQFF	TGCAGCGTTGAATCGAGAGACTCCTACAATGAGCAGTTCTTC
TRBV14	.	.	14	TRBJ1-5	CASSQDRGRQPQHF	TGTGCCAGCAGCCAAGATCGGGGGAGGCAGCCCCAGCATTTT
TRBV7-2	.	.	15	TRBJ1-4	CASSLPGPPPEKLFF	TGTGCCAGCAGCCTTCCCGGGCCGCCGCCTGAAAAACTGTTTTTT
TRBV11-3	.	TRBD2	17	TRBJ2-7	CASSPGTSGLEAYEQYF	TGTGCCAGCAGCCCCGGGACTAGCGGGTTGGAAGCCTACGAGCAGTACTTC
TRBV7-7	.	TRBD2	14	TRBJ2-5	CASSSGLAGETQYF	TGTGCCAGCAGCTCGGGACTAGCGGGAGAGACCCAGTACTTC
TRBV6-5	.	TRBD2	14	TRBJ2-1	CASSWTSGYNEQFF	TGTGCCAGCAGTTGGACTAGCGGCTACAATGAGCAGTTCTTC
TRBV27	.	.	13	TRBJ2-7	CASSLGEGYEQYF	TGTGCCAGCAGCCTGGGCGAGGGCTACGAGCAGTACTTC
TRBV7-9	.	TRBD1	13	TRBJ2-7	CASSDQDRVEQYF	TGTGCCAGCAGCGATCAGGACAGGGTCGAGCAGTACTTC
TRBV7-9	.	TRBD1	16	TRBJ2-1	CASSLPDRGQRDEQFF	TGTGCCAGCAGCTTGCCGGACAGGGGGCAAAGAGATGAGCAGTTCTTC
TRBV20-1	.	.	11	TRBJ2-2	CSAGGPGELFF	TGCAGTGCTGGGGGGCCCGGGGAGCTGTTTTTT
TRBV5-1	few	.	14	TRBJ2-7	CASSSSGGKNEQYF	TGCGCCAGCAGCTCCTCCGGGGGCAAAAACGAGCAGTACTTC
TRBV9	.	TRBD1	15	TRBJ1-2	CASSPDRGFSYGYTF	TGTGCCAGCAGCCCCGACAGGGGGTTTAGCTATGGCTACACCTTC
TRBV13	.	.	15	TRBJ2-5	CASSPRHLGGETQYF	TGTGCCAGCAGCCCTAGGCACTTAGGGGGGGAGACCCAGTACTTC
TRBV7-2	.	.	16	TRBJ2-1	CASSPVGRRTYNEQFF	TGTGCCAGCAGCCCCGTGGGGCGGAGGACCTACAATGAGCAGTTCTTC
TRBV5-6	.	.	16	TRBJ2-7	CASSLGGLLPPYEQYF	TGTGCCAGCAGCTTGGGAGGTCTGCTCCCGCCTTACGAGCAGTACTTC
TRBV9	.	.	12	TRBJ2-3	CASSAQTDTQYF	TGTGCCAGCAGCGCTCAGACAGATACGCAGTATTTT
TRBV18	.	.	13	TRBJ2-3	CASSPYGTDTQYF	TGTGCCAGCTCACCATACGGCACAGATACGCAGTATTTT
TRBV7-8	.	TRBD2	17	TRBJ2-1	CASSLASGAAAYNEQFF	TGTGCCAGCAGCTTAGCAAGCGGGGCGGCCGCCTACAATGAGCAGTTCTTC
TRBV4-1	.	TRBD2	16	TRBJ2-2	CASSQLPGRGTGELFF	TGCGCCAGCAGCCAACTGCCCGGGAGGGGCACCGGGGAGCTGTTTTTT
TRBV6-5	.	TRBD2	15	TRBJ2-2	CASSYSGLAGGELFF	TGTGCCAGCAGTTACTCAGGACTAGCGGGGGGGGAGCTGTTTTTT
TRBV6-1	.	.	13	TRBJ2-2	CASSGQNTGELFF	TGTGCCAGCAGTGGACAGAACACCGGGGAGCTGTTTTTT
TRBV2	.	.	14	TRBJ1-2	CASSDMRGAGGYTF	TGTGCCAGCAGTGACATGCGGGGGGCAGGGGGCTACACCTTC
TRBV29-1	.	.	13	TRBJ1-2	CSVATHLNYGYTF	TGCAGCGTTGCGACACATCTAAACTATGGCTACACCTTC
TRBV27	.	TRBD1	14	TRBJ2-5	CASSLYRGQETQYF	TGTGCCAGCAGTTTATACAGGGGGCAAGAGACCCAGTACTTC
TRBV5-1	.	.	15	TRBJ2-7	CASSLGPEHSYEQYF	TGCGCCAGCAGCTTGGGACCGGAACACTCCTACGAGCAGTACTTC
TRBV7-2	.	TRBD1	15	TRBJ1-2	CASSLTPGQGYGYTF	TGTGCCAGCAGCTTAACACCGGGACAGGGCTATGGCTACACCTTC
TRBV15	.	.	13	TRBJ2-2	CATSGTNTGELFF	TGTGCCACCAGCGGAACGAACACCGGGGAGCTGTTTTTT
TRBV7-9	few	.	15	TRBJ2-1	CASSLARSSYNEQFF	TGTGCCAGCAGCTTAGCGCGGAGCTCCTACAATGAGCAGTTCTTC
TRBV5-6	.	.	14	TRBJ1-2	CASSSARGTYGYTF	TGTGCCAGCAGCTCCGCGAGGGGGACCTATGGCTACACCTTC
TRBV10-3	few	.	14	TRBJ2-7	CAISGLGGRREQYF	TGTGCCATCAGTGGGCTGGGAGGACGCCGCGAGCAGTACTTC
TRBV4-2	.	TRBD1	15	TRBJ2-7	CASSHPGTGDYEQYF	TGTGCCAGCAGCCATCCCGGGACAGGGGACTACGAGCAGTACTTC
TRBV7-2	.	TRBD2	12	TRBJ2-7	CASSGDSGSQYF	TGTGCCAGCAGCGGCGATAGCGGGTCGCAGTACTTC
TRBV27	.	.	13	TRBJ1-1	CASSRGGWGKAFF	TGTGCCAGCAGCCGGGGGGGGTGGGGAAAAGCTTTCTTT